The sequence of this TCR beta chain was determined in a study of T-cell reconstitution after alpha-beta-depleted transplantation in children (dated by TCRdb to 2016 to 2017). Concerning the study at large: Using TCR repertoire profiling, the study followed T-cell immune reconstitution in a quantitative way in children after TCRalphabeta/CD19-depleted allogeneic hematopoietic cell transplantation. The full study reports these points: Apparently early alphabetaT-cell count recovery about two months after transplant reportedly relied on only several hundred rapidly expanded clones derived from non-depleted graft cells. The high TCRbeta diversity at day 60 in some patients was ascribed to recipient T cells and intrathymic progenitors that had survived conditioning. Over the following months the frequencies of hyperexpanded clones went down, and after one year T-cell counts and TCRbeta diversity were mostly credited to newly produced T cells.

The CDR3 sequence holds 13 residues, the cysteine and phenylalanine included. The DNA shown is the 39-base CDR3, in frame from base 1. The V end loses 6 bases and the J end loses 4 bases, and a stretch of 10 bases separates them. Via the germline V gene, CDR1 is SGHTA and CDR2 FQGNSA. A few counts support this clonotype. Its antigen has not been determined. No much larger clone is present one base from it, and per-base qualities are unavailable. In the paper's terms, the treatment or condition label means: allogeneic hematopoietic cell transplantation with graft depleted of TCRalphabeta T cells and CD19 B cells. Transplant recipients were children who received TCRalphabeta/CD19-depleted allogeneic hematopoietic cell grafts. Libraries came from PCR. These reads were obtained on an Illumina HiSeq 2500. TCR library preparation used molecular barcoding, with unique molecular identifiers applied to normalize quantification of the TCRbeta repertoire. TCRdb reanalyzed the raw reads on its own, using fastp at Q25 for trimming and MiXCR for clone calling, and kept in-frame beta chains. Each record represents a unique CDR3 protein, reported with the most common genes and DNA among its rows. This sample holds around 580,000 distinct CDR3 sequences; about 23% were observed only once. The ten top clones hold about 14% of the sample.

Specimen: PBMCs, mostly from graft donor cells, collected 360 days after TCRalphabeta/CD19-depleted stem cell transplant. This chain joins TRBV7-2 to TRBJ1-5; no D gene is confidently identified. This receptor was identified in a boy in the first two years of life who had a stem cell transplant for acute myeloid leukemia, so the T cells may come from the graft donor. In nucleotides, the sequence is TGTGCCAGCAGTCCAGAGCTTAATCAGCCCCAGCATTTT. This encodes CASSPELNQPQHF.